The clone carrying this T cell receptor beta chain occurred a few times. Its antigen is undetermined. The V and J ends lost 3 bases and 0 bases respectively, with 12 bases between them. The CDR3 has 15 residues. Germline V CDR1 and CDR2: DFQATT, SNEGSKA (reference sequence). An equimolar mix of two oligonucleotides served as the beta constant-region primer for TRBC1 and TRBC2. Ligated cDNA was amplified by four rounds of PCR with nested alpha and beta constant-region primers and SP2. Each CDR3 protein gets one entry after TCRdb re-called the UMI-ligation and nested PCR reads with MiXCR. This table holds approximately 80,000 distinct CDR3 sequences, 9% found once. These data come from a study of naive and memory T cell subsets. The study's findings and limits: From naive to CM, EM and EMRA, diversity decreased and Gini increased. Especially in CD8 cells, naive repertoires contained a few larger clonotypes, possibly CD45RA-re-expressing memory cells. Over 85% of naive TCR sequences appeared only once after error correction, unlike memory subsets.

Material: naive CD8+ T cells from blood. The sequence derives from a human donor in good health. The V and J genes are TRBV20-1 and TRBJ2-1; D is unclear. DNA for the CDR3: TGCAGTGCTAGTGTGGAGTGGAGCTCCTACAATGAGCAGTTCTTC. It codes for CSASVEWSSYNEQFF.